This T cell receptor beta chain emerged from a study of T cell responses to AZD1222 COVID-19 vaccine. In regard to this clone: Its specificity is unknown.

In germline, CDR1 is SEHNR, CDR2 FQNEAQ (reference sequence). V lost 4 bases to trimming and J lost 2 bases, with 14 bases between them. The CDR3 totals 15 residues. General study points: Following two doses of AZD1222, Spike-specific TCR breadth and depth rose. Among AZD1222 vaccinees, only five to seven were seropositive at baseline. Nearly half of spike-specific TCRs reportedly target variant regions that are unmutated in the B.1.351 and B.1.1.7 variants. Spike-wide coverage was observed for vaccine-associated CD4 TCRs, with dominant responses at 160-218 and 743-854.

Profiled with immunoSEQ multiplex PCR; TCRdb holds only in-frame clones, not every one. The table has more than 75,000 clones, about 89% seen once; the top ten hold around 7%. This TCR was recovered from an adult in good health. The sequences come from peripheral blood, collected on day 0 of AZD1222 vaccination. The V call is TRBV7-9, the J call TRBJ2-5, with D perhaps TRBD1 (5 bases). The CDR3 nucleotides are TGTGCCAGCAGCTCCAAAAGCAGGGCTCAAGAGACCCAGTACTTC. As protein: CASSSKSRAQETQYF.